This is a list of T cell receptor beta chains from one sample in a study of CD8+CD57+ T cells in acquired aplastic anemia. One entry per CDR3 protein, called by TCRdb with MiXCR from the reads. The sample yields about 270,000 distinct CDR3 sequences, around 60% seen once. Specimen: sorted CD4+, CD8+, or CD8+CD57+ T cells (not recorded which) from PBMCs. These receptors were collected from a human donor with severe aplastic anemia or a healthy control (not recorded which). Both conserved end residues are trimmed from each CDR3. The order of the fields is D gene, V gene, CDR3 protein. D genes are given only for firm matches.

TRBD2,TRBV20-1,SAKPGLVLETQY
.,TRBV7-9,ASSWGSASTSEQY
TRBD1,TRBV12-3/TRBV12-4,ASSLTGGGTEAF
.,TRBV6-5,ASSDLTATSTEAF
.,TRBV19,ASSIPSAREPGDTEAF
TRBD2,TRBV30,AWSGLAGATYEQY
.,TRBV20-1,SARDARGDGYT
.,TRBV7-9,ASSSGDRRGTDTQY
.,TRBV7-8,ASTDMGGVSYEQY
.,TRBV19,ASSVQLAGANYGYT
.,TRBV5-1,ASSPGAATHGNEQF
.,TRBV24-1,ATRGVGGTEAF
.,TRBV7-2,ASSGGGSRETQY
.,TRBV15,AVSSGGTYNSPLH
TRBD1,TRBV7-9,ASSRPAGQGLDSPLH
.,TRBV20-1,SAKSGLTEAF
.,TRBV6-6,ASSYFAAGPDTQY
TRBD2,TRBV7-3,ASSLGAGGPSTDTQY
.,TRBV6-1,ASSYSLDTQY
.,TRBV20-1,SARDTGLDTQY
.,TRBV10-3,AISQDRSSYNEQF
TRBD1,TRBV7-9,ASSPTGPNEKLF
.,TRBV11-3,ASSPGASTDTQY
.,TRBV6-6,ASSYQRAAQY
TRBD2,TRBV2,ASSGGITGLAGAYTQY
.,TRBV7-9,ASSRGRNTGELF
.,TRBV7-6,ASSLEGMGVTGANVLT
TRBD1,TRBV10-3,AISELGTGTSGGYT
.,TRBV5-1,ASSSGAGDEKLF
.,TRBV7-9,ASSQEITHSLSNQPQH
.,TRBV7-2,ASSFRAGTGEAF
TRBD2,TRBV27,ASSLMGTSRGETQY
TRBD1,TRBV6-2/TRBV6-3,ASSSSWDRTNEKLF
TRBD1,TRBV20-1,SANPGRDRGGYEQY
.,TRBV6-2/TRBV6-3,ASSYRRRAF
.,TRBV24-1,ATSGTDTQY
.,TRBV10-3,AISDREEQY
.,TRBV14,ASSLDGPQH
.,TRBV7-8,ASSLTQGVYEQY
.,TRBV5-1,ASSRDGMETQY
.,TRBV7-2,ASSPKVFGDYGYT
.,TRBV3-1,ASSPTLNSGNTIY
.,TRBV7-3,ASSLTPSSYEQY
TRBD2,TRBV7-2,ASGGTSGVYNEQL
TRBD1,TRBV20-1,SASPAGGQGTYEQY
.,TRBV20-1,SATWERNTEAF
.,TRBV10-3,AISVNRAYEQY
.,TRBV14,ASSQNQDYFSSGHSYEQY
.,TRBV15,ATSRGLNEKLF
.,TRBV3-1,ASSQEPFPHEQF
TRBD1,TRBV20-1,SARDRVVSPLH
TRBD1,TRBV20-1,SARRTGGASYNSPLH
.,TRBV29-1,SGSVEETQY
.,TRBV7-2,ASSLAGTVQETQY
TRBD1,TRBV7-9,ASSFGLHRGDGTDTQY
.,TRBV10-2,ASSSRTRENEAF
TRBD2,TRBV7-2,ASSLIFGGGTYEQY
.,TRBV29-1,SVEDGHEGYT
TRBD1,TRBV6-5,ASRRTGTGDYGYT